Below are 18 T cell receptor beta chains sequenced from a single sample in a study of graft-versus-host responses after intestinal transplantation. The assay was immunoSEQ multiplex PCR, and TCRdb's table has in-frame clones only and misses some. Found here are some 25,000 clones, roughly 93% of them singletons; the top ten hold about 0.49%. Sequencing used PBMCs, obtained 18 days after transplant. The receptors originated from a human patient who received an intestinal transplant, so some T cells may come from the graft donor.

This clone has more than one count but fewer than ten. The chain is built from TRBV11-2 and TRBJ1-1; D possibly corresponds to TRBD1 (5 bases). CDR3 length: 13 amino acids. Germline assignment: CDR1 SGHAT and CDR2 FQNNGV. Trimming removed 8 bases from V and 0 bases from J, with 10 bases in between. The CDR3 nucleotides read TGTGCCAGCGGTAACAGGCTGAACACTGAAGCTTTCTTT. Amino acid sequence: CASGNRLNTEAFF.

The chain employs TRBV5-1 and TRBJ2-3, with TRBD2 matching 11 bases. V was pared by 2 bases and J by 5 bases, with 7 bases of the junction left unmatched. Germline assignment: CDR1 SGHRS and CDR2 YFSETQ. This CDR3 contains 16 residues. The CDR3 spells CASSFLLAGGRDTQYF. The DNA for the CDR3 is TGCGCCAGCAGCTTTCTTCTAGCGGGGGGACGAGATACGCAGTATTTT. Full variable domain (rest looked up from reference TRBV5-1 and TRBJ2-3): KAGVTQTPRYLIKTRGQQVTLSCSPISGHRSVSWYQQTPGQGLQFLFEYFSETQRNKGNFPGRFSGRQFSNSRSEMNVSTLELGDSALYLCASSFLLAGGRDTQYFGPGTRLTVL.

The rearrangement links TRBV29-1 to TRBJ2-7; possibly TRBD1 for D (8 bases). Germline CDR1 SQVTM, CDR2 ANQGSEA. CDR3 size: 13 residues. V shed 5 bases and J shed 4 bases, with 15 bases lying between them. The CDR3 DNA reads TGCAGCGTTACAGGGGGGGGTTCTTACGAGCAGTACTTC. The encoded protein is CSVTGGGSYEQYF.

The J gene is TRBJ2-1, the V gene TRBV5-5, with unresolved D. The CDR3 has 12 amino acids. Between the trimmed V and J ends, which lost 2 bases and 8 bases, there was a span of 8 bases. CDR1 and CDR2 from the germline V gene are SGHKS and YYEKEE (reference sequence). The CDR3 DNA reads as TGTGCCAGCAGCTTAGGTTCGGATGAGCAGTTCTTC. Translation: CASSLGSDEQFF.

J is TRBJ2-3 and V is TRBV5-1; D may match TRBD1 or TRBD2 (5 bases each). From germline, CDR1 is SGHRS and CDR2 YFSETQ. Between the trimmed V and J ends, which lost 4 bases and 2 bases, there was a span of 23 bases. The CDR3 extends over 18 amino acids. The DNA of the CDR3 is TGCGCCAGCAGCATAAATTACGCCGGGGCGACGGTCACAGATACGCAGTATTTT. Its translation: CASSINYAGATVTDTQYF.

The chain employs TRBV13 and TRBJ2-1; D not certain. The CDR3 runs to 13 residues. CDR1 and CDR2 (germline): PRHDT, FYEKMQ (reference sequence). The ends were cut back, 1 base at V and 10 bases at J, with 11 bases in the middle. Here the CDR3 reads CASSLDGRGEQFF. In DNA form, the CDR3 reads TGTGCCAGCAGCTTAGACGGACGAGGAGAGCAGTTCTTC.

J is TRBJ2-7 and V is TRBV6-5; 9 bases match TRBD1. The CDR3 consists of 14 residues. J gave up 3 bases and V 8 bases, and 8 bases lay outside the gene matches. Looked up from germline, CDR1 is MNHEY and CDR2 is SVGAGI. CDR3 sequence: CASGPGQGSYEQYF. For the CDR3, the DNA is TGTGCCAGCGGACCCGGACAGGGGAGCTACGAGCAGTACTTC.

This chain connects TRBV10-3 to TRBJ2-7, with TRBD1 as a possible D gene (5 bases). CDR3 size: 14 residues. The germline CDR1 and CDR2 sequences are ENHRY and SYGVKD. V was clipped by 2 bases and J by 0 bases, with 8 bases between them. CDR3 protein: CAISETGNSYEQYF. The CDR3 DNA reads TGTGCCATCAGTGAGACAGGAAACTCCTACGAGCAGTACTTC.

This chain links TRBV6-5 with TRBJ2-7; D gene unclear. CDR1 and CDR2 (germline): MNHEY, SVGAGI. There are 14 residues in the CDR3. V dropped 5 bases and J dropped 3 bases, with 14 bases sitting between them. In nucleotides, the CDR3 is TGTGCCAGCAGTGATTCGAGACAAAGCTACGAGCAGTACTTC. This encodes CASSDSRQSYEQYF.

The J gene is TRBJ1-1, the V gene TRBV5-1; D is unclear. Germline lookup yields CDR1 SGHRS and CDR2 YFSETQ. V was shortened by 0 bases and J by 6 bases, with 12 bases between the two germline ends. There are 14 residues in the CDR3. The CDR3 DNA reads as TGCGCCAGCAGCTTGGTCGGGTTGGGCGCTGAAGCTTTCTTT. Amino acid sequence: CASSLVGLGAEAFF.

The count of this clone is one. The rearrangement uses TRBV11-2 and TRBJ2-2; TRBD1 is a possible D gene (6 bases). Germline V CDR1 and CDR2: SGHAT, FQNNGV. V lost 5 bases, J lost 2 bases, and 15 bases lay in between. The CDR3 totals 16 residues. The chain's CDR3 is CASSPFRGRNTGELFF. The CDR3, as DNA: TGTGCCAGCAGCCCGTTCAGGGGCCGAAACACCGGGGAGCTGTTTTTT.

The chain uses TRBV11-2 and TRBJ1-5, with a possible D match to TRBD1 (6 bases). V was cut by 6 bases and J by 6 bases, with 12 bases left in between. The germline gives CDR1 SGHAT, CDR2 FQNNGV. There are 13 residues in the CDR3. CDR3 in DNA: TGTGCCAGCAGTTCCAGGGGAGGTCAGCCCCAGCATTTT. Translation: CASSSRGGQPQHF.

The chain is built from TRBV30 and TRBJ1-5; 9 bases line up with TRBD1. The CDR3 length is 15 residues. The V and J ends lost 0 bases and 2 bases, in that order; junction bases with no gene match: 2. CDR1 is GTSNPN, CDR2 SVGIG, per germline (reference sequence). This CDR3 is CAWSVRTGGNQPQHF. DNA of the CDR3: TGTGCCTGGAGTGTCAGGACAGGGGGCAATCAGCCCCAGCATTTT.

This chain links TRBV4-1 with TRBJ1-2; perhaps TRBD1 as D (5 bases). V was trimmed by 0 bases and J by 4 bases, leaving 15 bases between them. The germline V gene encodes CDR1 MGHRA and CDR2 YSYEKL. The CDR3 runs to 16 residues. The CDR3 is CASSQEGVPGFYGYTF. As DNA, the CDR3 is TGCGCCAGCAGCCAAGAGGGGGTACCGGGATTCTATGGCTACACCTTC.

CDR3 region: CSVVKGTAFYLVEAFF. The DNA of the CDR3 is TGCAGCGTTGTAAAAGGGACGGCTTTTTATTTAGTTGAAGCTTTCTTT. The chain uses TRBV29-1 and TRBJ1-1; D may be TRBD1 (5 bases). This CDR3 has 16 residues. Germline V lookup: CDR1 SQVTM, CDR2 ANQGSEA. Trimming took off 4 bases at V and 7 bases at J, with 25 bases between the two ends.

The rearrangement joins TRBV4-1 to TRBJ2-6, with D possibly being TRBD1 (6 bases). V was clipped by 1 base and J by 15 bases, with 22 bases between them. This CDR3 has 16 residues. Germline loops: CDR1 MGHRA, CDR2 YSYEKL. The CDR3 sequence: CASSQGPYSTGLDLTF. The CDR3 coding sequence is TGCGCCAGCAGCCAAGGCCCCTACTCGACAGGTCTTGACCTGACTTTC.

This rearrangement joins TRBV4-1 to TRBJ2-5; D remains ambiguous. The CDR3 runs to 17 residues. Germline CDR1 reads MGHRA; CDR2 reads YSYEKL. Trimming stripped 2 bases from V and 3 bases from J, with 19 bases between. CDR3 nucleotides: TGCGCCAGCAGCCAAAACTACGCCCTCCCCATCAAAGAGACCCAGTACTTC. It specifies CASSQNYALPIKETQYF.

This chain links TRBV4-2 with TRBJ2-3, with 15 bases lining up with TRBD2. Trimming took 0 bases from V and 6 from J; bases not matched to a gene: 1. The CDR3 runs 16 residues. The germline gives CDR1 LGHNA, CDR2 YNFKEQ. The CDR3 DNA sequence: TGTGCCAGCAGCCAAGATGGGACTAGCGGGGGGGATACGCAGTATTTT. It codes for CASSQDGTSGGDTQYF.